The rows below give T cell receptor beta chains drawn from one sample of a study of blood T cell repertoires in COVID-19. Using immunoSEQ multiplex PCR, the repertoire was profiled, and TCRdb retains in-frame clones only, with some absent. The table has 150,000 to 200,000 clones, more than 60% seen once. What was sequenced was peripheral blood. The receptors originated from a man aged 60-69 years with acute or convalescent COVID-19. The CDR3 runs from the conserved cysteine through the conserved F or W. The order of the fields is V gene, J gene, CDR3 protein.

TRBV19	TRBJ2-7	CASSPGQGSEQYF
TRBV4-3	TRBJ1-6	CASSRDRAGSPLHF
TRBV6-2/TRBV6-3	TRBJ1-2	CASSPGGGGYTF
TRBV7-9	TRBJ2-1	CASSETLSSYNEQFF
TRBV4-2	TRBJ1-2	CASSDRDNSNYGYTF
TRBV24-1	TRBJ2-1	CATSDWGAGIYNEQFF
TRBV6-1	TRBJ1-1	CASSWDGGAFF
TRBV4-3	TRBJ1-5	CASSQAGYNQPQHF
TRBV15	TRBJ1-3	CATSREASGNTIYF
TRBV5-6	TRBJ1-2	CASSWGTGGATF
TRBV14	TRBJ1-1	CASSQVRGETTLNTEAFF
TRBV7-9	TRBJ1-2	CASSADRAYGYTF
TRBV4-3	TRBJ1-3	CASSQSQGNTIYF
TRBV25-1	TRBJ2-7	CASRSQGYPYEQYF
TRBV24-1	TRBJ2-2	CATSDTRLAGGISTGELFF
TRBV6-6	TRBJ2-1	CASSYTDSSGDEQFF
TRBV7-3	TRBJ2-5	CASSPSGEETQYF
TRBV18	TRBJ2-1	CASSPPIGGHEQFF
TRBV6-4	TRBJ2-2	CASSDSPNTGELFF
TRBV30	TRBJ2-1	CAWTNIPGGPYNEQFF